This T cell receptor beta chain was identified in a study of cytomegalovirus exposure and HLA in healthy donors. Study observations and caveats: Later analysis demonstrated an association between a missense DCLRE1C variant and TCR beta V- and J-gene trimming.

The length of the CDR3 is 15 residues. Trimming took 1 base from V and 6 from J; bases not matched to a gene: 2. CDR1 and CDR2 from the germline V gene are MGHRA and YSYEKL. About this clone itself: Its specificity is not known.

The study ran its PCR with 60 Vbeta and 13 Jbeta primers. Using immunoSEQ multiplex PCR, the repertoire was profiled, and TCRdb retains in-frame clones only, with some absent. The sample lists some 150,000 clones, 82% seen once, with around 6.6% in the top ten. Sequenced input: PBMCs. This chain links TRBV4-1 with TRBJ2-2; TRBD1 matches 10 bases. The receptor comes from a woman between 45 and 65 years old in good health and CMV-seropositive. The CDR3 sequence is CASSQGGTGAGELFF. The CDR3, as DNA: TGCGCCAGCAGCCAAGGGGGGACAGGGGCCGGGGAGCTGTTTTTT.